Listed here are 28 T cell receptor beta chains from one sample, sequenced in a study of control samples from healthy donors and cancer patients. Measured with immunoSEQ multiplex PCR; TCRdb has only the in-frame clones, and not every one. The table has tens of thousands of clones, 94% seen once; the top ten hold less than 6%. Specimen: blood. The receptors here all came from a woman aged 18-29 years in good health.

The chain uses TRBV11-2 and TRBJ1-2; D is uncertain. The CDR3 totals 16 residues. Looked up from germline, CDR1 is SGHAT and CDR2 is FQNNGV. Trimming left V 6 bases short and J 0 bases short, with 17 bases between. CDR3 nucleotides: TGTGCCAGCAGACCATTAAGAAGTGAACCTAACTATGGCTACACCTTC. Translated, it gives CASRPLRSEPNYGYTF. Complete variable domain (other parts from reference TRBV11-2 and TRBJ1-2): EAGVAQSPRYKIIEKRQSVAFWCNPISGHATLYWYQQILGQGPKLLIQFQNNGVVDDSQLPKDRFSAERLKGVDSTLKIQPAKLEDSAVYLCASRPLRSEPNYGYTFGSGTRLTVV.

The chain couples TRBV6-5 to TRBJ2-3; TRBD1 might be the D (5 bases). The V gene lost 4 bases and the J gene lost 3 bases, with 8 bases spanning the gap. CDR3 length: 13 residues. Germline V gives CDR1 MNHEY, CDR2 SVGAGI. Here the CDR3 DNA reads TGTGCCAGCAGTTGGCCAGGGACAGATACGCAGTATTTT. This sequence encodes CASSWPGTDTQYF.

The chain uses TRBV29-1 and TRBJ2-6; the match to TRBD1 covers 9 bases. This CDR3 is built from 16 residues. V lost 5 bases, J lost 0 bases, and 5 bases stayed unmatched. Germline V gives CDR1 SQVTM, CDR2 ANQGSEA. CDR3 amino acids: CSVTGTGYSGANVLTF. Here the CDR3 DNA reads TGCAGCGTTACCGGGACAGGGTACTCTGGGGCCAACGTCCTGACTTTC.

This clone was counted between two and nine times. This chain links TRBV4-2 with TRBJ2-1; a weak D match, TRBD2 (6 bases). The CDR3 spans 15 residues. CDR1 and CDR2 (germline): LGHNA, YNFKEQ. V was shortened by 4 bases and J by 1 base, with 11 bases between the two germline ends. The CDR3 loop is CASSREAESYNEQFF. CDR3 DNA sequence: TGTGCCAGCAGCCGGGAGGCTGAGTCCTACAATGAGCAGTTCTTC.

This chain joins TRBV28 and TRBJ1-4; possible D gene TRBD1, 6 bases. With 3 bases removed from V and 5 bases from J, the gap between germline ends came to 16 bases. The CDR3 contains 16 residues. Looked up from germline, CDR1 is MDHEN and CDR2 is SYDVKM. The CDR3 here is CASSFPTGIANEKLFF. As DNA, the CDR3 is TGTGCCAGCAGTTTCCCTACAGGGATAGCGAATGAAAAACTGTTTTTT.

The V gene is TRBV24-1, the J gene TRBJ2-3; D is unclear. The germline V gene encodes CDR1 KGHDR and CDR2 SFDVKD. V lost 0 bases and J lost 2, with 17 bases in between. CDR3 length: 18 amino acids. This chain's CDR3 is CATSDLSDSSRPTDTQYF. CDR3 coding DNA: TGTGCCACCAGTGATTTGTCCGACTCCTCAAGACCCACAGATACGCAGTATTTT.

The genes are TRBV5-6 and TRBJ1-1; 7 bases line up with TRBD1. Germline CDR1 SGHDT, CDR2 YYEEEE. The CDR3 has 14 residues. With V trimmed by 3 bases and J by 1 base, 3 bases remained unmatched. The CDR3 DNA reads TGTGCCAGCAGCTGGGACAGCAGGAACACTGAAGCTTTCTTT. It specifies CASSWDSRNTEAFF. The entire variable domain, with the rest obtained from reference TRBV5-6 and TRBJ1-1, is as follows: DAGVTQSPTHLIKTRGQQVTLRCSPKSGHDTVSWYQQALGQGPQFIFQYYEEEERQRGNFPDRFSGHQFPNYSSELNVNALLLGDSALYLCASSWDSRNTEAFFGQGTRLTVV.

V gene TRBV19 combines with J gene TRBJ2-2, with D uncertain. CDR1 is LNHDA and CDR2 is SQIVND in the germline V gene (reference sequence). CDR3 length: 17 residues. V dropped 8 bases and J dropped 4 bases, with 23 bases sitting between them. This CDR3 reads CASRELYRPPSTGELFF. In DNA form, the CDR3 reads TGTGCCAGTCGAGAATTATATCGGCCCCCGTCCACCGGGGAGCTGTTTTTT.

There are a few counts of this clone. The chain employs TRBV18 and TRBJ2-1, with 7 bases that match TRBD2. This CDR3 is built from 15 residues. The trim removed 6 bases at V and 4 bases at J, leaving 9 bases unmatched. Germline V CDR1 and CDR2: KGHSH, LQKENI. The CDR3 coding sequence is TGTGCCAGCTCCCAGAGCGGGACTACGTACAATGAGCAGTTCTTC. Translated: CASSQSGTTYNEQFF.

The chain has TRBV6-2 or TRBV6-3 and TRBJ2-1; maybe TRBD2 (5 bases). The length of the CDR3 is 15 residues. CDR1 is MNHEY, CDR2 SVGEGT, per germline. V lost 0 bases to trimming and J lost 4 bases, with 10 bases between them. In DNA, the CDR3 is TGTGCCAGCAGTTACTCGAGGGTCGGTTACAATGAGCAGTTCTTC. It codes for CASSYSRVGYNEQFF.

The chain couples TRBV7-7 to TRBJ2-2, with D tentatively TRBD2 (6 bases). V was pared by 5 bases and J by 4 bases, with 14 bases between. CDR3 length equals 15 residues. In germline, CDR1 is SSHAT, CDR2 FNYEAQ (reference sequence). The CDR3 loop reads CASSQRSGVTGELFF. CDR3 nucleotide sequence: TGTGCCAGCAGCCAACGATCGGGGGTCACCGGGGAGCTGTTTTTT.

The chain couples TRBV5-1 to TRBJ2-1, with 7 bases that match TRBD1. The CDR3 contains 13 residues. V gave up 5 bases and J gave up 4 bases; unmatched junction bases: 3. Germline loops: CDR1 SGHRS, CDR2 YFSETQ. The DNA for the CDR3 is TGCGCCAGCAGGGCGACAGGGTACAATGAGCAGTTCTTC. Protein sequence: CASRATGYNEQFF.

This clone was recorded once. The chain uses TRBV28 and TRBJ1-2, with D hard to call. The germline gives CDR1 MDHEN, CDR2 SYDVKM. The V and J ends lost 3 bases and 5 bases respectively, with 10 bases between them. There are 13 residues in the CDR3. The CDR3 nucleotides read TGTGCCAGCAGTTTTTTATCAAGATATGGCTACACCTTC. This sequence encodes CASSFLSRYGYTF.

DNA of the CDR3: TGTGCCAGCAGTTATAGGTCTAGCGGGAGCTCCTACGAGCAGTACTTC. It codes for CASSYRSSGSSYEQYF. This rearrangement joins TRBV6-5 to TRBJ2-7; 10 nucleotides match TRBD2. The junction had 5 bases not matched to a gene; V was cut back by 3 bases and J by 0 bases. This CDR3 spans 16 amino acids. The germline V gene has CDR1 MNHEY and CDR2 SVGAGI.

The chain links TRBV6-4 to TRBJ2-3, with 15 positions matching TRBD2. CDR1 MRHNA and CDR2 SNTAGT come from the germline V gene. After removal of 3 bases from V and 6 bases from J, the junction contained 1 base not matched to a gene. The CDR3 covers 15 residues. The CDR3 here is CASSEGTSGGDTQYF. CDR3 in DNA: TGTGCCAGCAGTGAAGGGACTAGCGGGGGGGATACGCAGTATTTT.

For the CDR3, the DNA is TGTGCCAGTAGTCTGAATGGCCCACCGAATTCACCCCTCCACTTT. Its protein is CASSLNGPPNSPLHF. The rearrangement uses TRBV19 and TRBJ1-6; D gene ambiguous. Germline V CDR1 and CDR2: LNHDA, SQIVND (reference sequence). Trimming removed 5 bases at V and 7 bases at J, with 15 bases between. CDR3 size: 15 residues.

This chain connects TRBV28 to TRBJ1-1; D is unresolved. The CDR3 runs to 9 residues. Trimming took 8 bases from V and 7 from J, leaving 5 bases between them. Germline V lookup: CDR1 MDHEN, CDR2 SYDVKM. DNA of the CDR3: TGTGCCAGCGGAATTGAAGCTTTCTTT. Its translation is CASGIEAFF.

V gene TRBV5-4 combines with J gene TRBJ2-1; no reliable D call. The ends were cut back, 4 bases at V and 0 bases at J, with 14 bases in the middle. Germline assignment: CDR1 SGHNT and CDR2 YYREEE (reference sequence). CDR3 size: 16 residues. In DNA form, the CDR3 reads TGTGCCAGCAGCCCTACCGGAACTCGCTCCTACAATGAGCAGTTCTTC. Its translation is CASSPTGTRSYNEQFF. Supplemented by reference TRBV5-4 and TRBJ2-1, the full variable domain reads ETGVTQSPTHLIKTRGQQVTLRCSSQSGHNTVSWYQQALGQGPQFIFQYYREEENGRGNFPPRFSGLQFPNYSSELNVNALELDDSALYLCASSPTGTRSYNEQFFGPGTRLTVL.

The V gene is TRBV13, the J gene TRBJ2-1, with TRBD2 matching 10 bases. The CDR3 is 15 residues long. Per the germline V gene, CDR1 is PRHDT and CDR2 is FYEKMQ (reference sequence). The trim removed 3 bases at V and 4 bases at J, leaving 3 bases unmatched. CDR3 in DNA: TGTGCCAGCAGCTTTCCTAGCGGGGGATACAATGAGCAGTTCTTC. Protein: CASSFPSGGYNEQFF.

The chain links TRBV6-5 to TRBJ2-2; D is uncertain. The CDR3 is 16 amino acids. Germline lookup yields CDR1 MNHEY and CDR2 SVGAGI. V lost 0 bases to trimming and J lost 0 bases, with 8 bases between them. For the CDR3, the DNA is TGTGCCAGCAGTTACTCGAACCCCGCGAACACCGGGGAGCTGTTTTTT. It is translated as CASSYSNPANTGELFF.

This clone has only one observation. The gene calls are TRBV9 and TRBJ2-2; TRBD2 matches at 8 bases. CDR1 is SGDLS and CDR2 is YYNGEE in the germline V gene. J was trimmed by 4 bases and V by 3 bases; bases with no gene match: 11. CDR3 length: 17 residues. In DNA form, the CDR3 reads TGTGCCAGCAGCGAGATGGACCGGACTAGCCGCACCGGGGAGCTGTTTTTT. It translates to CASSEMDRTSRTGELFF.

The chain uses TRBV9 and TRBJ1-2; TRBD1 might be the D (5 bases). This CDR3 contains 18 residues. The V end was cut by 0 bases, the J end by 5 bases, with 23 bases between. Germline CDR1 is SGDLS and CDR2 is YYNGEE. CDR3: CASSVGSRASLSGYGYTF. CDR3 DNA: TGTGCCAGCAGCGTAGGTTCCAGGGCCTCCCTCAGCGGGTATGGCTACACCTTC.

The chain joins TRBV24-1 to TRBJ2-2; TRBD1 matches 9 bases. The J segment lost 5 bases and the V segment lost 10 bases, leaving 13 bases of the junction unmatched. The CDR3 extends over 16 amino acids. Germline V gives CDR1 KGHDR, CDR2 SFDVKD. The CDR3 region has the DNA TGTGCCACTACAGGTGCTCGACAGGGGGATACCGGGGAGCTGTTTTTT. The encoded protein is CATTGARQGDTGELFF.

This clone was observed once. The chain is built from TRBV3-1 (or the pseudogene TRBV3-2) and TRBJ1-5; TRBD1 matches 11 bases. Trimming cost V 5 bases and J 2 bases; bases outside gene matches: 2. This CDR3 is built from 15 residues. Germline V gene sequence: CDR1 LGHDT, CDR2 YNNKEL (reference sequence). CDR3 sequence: CASSGGQGGNQPQHF. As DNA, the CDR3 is TGTGCCAGCAGCGGGGGACAGGGGGGCAATCAGCCCCAGCATTTT.

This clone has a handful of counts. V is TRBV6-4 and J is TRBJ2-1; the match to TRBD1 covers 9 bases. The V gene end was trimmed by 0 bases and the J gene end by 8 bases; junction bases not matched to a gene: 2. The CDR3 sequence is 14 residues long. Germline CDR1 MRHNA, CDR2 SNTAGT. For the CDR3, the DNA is TGTGCCAGCAGTGACTCGGGACAGGGCGATGAGCAGTTCTTC. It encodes CASSDSGQGDEQFF.

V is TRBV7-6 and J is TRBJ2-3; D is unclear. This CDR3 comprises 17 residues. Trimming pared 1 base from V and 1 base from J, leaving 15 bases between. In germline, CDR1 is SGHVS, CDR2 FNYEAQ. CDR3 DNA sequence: TGTGCCAGCAGCTTAGTAGATTGGGAAGTTGGCACAGATACGCAGTATTTT. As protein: CASSLVDWEVGTDTQYF.

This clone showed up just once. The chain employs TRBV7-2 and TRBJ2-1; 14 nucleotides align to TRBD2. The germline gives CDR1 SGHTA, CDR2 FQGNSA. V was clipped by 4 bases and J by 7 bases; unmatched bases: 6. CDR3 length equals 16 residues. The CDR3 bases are TGTGCCAGCAGCTCACCGGGACTAGCGGGAGTTAATGAGCAGTTCTTC. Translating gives CASSSPGLAGVNEQFF.

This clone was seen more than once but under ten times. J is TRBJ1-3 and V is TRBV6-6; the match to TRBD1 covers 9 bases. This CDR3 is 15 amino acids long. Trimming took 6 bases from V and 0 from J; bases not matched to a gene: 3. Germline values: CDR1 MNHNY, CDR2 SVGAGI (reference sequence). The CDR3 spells CASRGTGISGNTIYF. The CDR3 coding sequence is TGTGCCAGCAGGGGGACAGGGATCTCTGGAAACACCATATATTTT.